These 4 T cell receptor beta chains were sequenced from one sample in a study of control samples from healthy donors and cancer patients (dated by TCRdb to about 2020). Libraries were made using the immunoSEQ multiplex PCR assay. This is the immuneACCESS table as TCRdb keeps it, with only in-frame sequences that have V and J called. A part of the clones is gone; compared with another copy, unresolved V genes explain less than half, and the rest is unexplained. The sample has 100,000 to 150,000 clones on record, roughly nine tenths of them singletons. The ten top clones hold 1.5% to 2% of the sample. Source material: blood. The receptors here all came from a man between 18 and 35 years old in good health.

The genes are TRBV19 and TRBJ2-5, with 11 bases matching TRBD2. From germline, CDR1 is LNHDA and CDR2 SQIVND (reference sequence). V dropped 6 bases and J dropped 1; count of bases not matched to a gene: 7. The CDR3 spans 16 residues. CDR3 loop: CASSKGLAVPQETQYF. The CDR3 DNA sequence: TGTGCCAGTAGCAAGGGACTAGCGGTTCCCCAAGAGACCCAGTACTTC.

The chain carries TRBV15 and TRBJ1-5; no clear D. Germline values: CDR1 LNHNV, CDR2 YYDKDF (reference sequence). The CDR3 runs to 19 residues. V lost 3 bases and J lost 1, with 22 bases in between. The CDR3 sequence is CATSRTQRVDSDSNQPQHF. The CDR3 DNA reads TGTGCCACCAGCAGGACCCAGAGGGTCGACTCAGACAGCAATCAGCCCCAGCATTTT.

The chain has TRBV5-1 and TRBJ2-3, with D possibly matching TRBD2 (5 bases). V was trimmed by 4 bases and J by 6 bases, leaving 18 bases between them. The CDR3 loop spans 15 amino acids. Germline lookup yields CDR1 SGHRS and CDR2 YFSETQ. The chain's CDR3 is CASSVTRGDGDTQYF. The DNA of the CDR3 is TGCGCCAGCAGCGTAACTAGAGGTGATGGGGATACGCAGTATTTT.

The chain carries TRBV5-8 and TRBJ1-1; tentatively, D is TRBD1 (5 bases). In germline, CDR1 is SGHTS, CDR2 YDEGEE. This CDR3 spans 12 amino acids. V lost 5 bases, J lost 6 bases, and 11 bases lay in between. The CDR3: CASRRGGPEAFF. The DNA for the CDR3 is TGTGCCAGCAGAAGGGGAGGACCTGAAGCTTTCTTT.